This entry is about one T cell receptor (beta chain). This clone was observed a few times. Its antigen is unknown. One base away there is no much larger clone; base qualities are not given. This specimen comes from a study of beta chain features in type 1 diabetes (dated by TCRdb to the late 2010s). Background for the entire study: Mean age, gender distribution, total cell number and subset yield did not differ between patients and healthy donors. Across all samples, about 110 million sorted cells were examined, and cell number per subset correlated strongly with RNA yield. The study compared TCRB repertoires of sorted circulating CD4+ T cell subsets between recently diagnosed type 1 diabetes patients and matched healthy donors. Regulatory and stem cell-like memory subsets were isolated from only 8 patients and about 8 healthy donors, whereas naive and central memory subsets came from all 30 or so donors. On the study overall, not on this receptor specifically: Sequencing cDNA rather than genomic DNA could over-represent highly expressing activated cells, although activation and CD3 levels did not differ between groups. Because small numbers of individuals were included in the HLA sub-analyses, any influence of HLA type on TCRB rearrangement was left unresolved. Naive, central memory and regulatory TCRB repertoires appeared to be more similar among patients than among healthy donors. Shorter templates might have been favored by PCR, but patient and control samples were amplified and corrected together, so both groups would have been affected equally by any skew. In all four CD4+ subsets, TCRB CDR3 length was moderately but significantly shorter in type 1 diabetes patients. At VDJ recombination sites, patients with type 1 diabetes made fewer insertions and deleted more nucleotides, a pattern implying thymic rearrangement abnormalities.

The V end gives up 4 bases and the J end 2 bases, leaving 5 bases in the junction not matched to a gene. For CDR1 and CDR2, the germline V gene lists SGDLS and YYNGEE. The CDR3, from cysteine to phenylalanine, totals 14 residues. Just the 42-base CDR3 DNA is kept, in frame starting at base 1. The High Capacity cDNA Reverse Transcription Kit was used to reverse transcribe all of the isolated RNA, meaning that expressed TCRB transcripts were what got sequenced. Survey-depth immunoSEQ sequencing was performed on stem cell-like memory T cell samples, with an average of roughly 1 million total reads per sample. Sorted cells were lysed in RLT buffer, and RNA was extracted using DNase-treated RNeasy Micro or Mini kits according to cell number. To prevent cross-contamination, each cell subset was processed individually, whereas patient and healthy donor samples were processed jointly. Using the immunoSEQ multiplex PCR, TCRB sequences were amplified from cDNA into 87-bp fragments spanning the CDR3 region. The amplicons were sequenced using the Illumina HiSeq platform. The paper's data handling went like this. PCR bias was corrected computationally using synthetic template baselines, and reads within Hamming distance 2 were collapsed, with unmergeable singletons discarded. Reads were aligned to IMGT to assign V, D and J genes, CDR3 length, and insertions or deletions at six rearrangement sites. Within each subset, clonotype counts were normalized to sorted cell number, after which true diversity and Gini coefficients were computed with the tcR R package. The overlap coefficient, calculated on TCRB nucleotide sequences, was used to measure repertoire sharing. Imported from immuneACCESS, the table was reduced by TCRdb to in-frame sequences with V and J called. These copies leave out some clones; in studies compared against another copy, an unresolved V gene accounts for under half, and the cause of the remainder is not known. Clonal size and the V and J genes are those of that table, whereas D and trimming came from the DNA. A total of 80,000 to 90,000 clones appear in this sample, roughly 34% of them only once. The top ten clones comprise roughly 0.45% of the sample.

From each donor, a single peripheral blood sample of about 100 mL on average was drawn into heparinised tubes. Using a panel that included CD45RO, CCR7, CD25, CD127, CD95 and CD27, naive, central memory, regulatory and stem cell-like memory CD4+ T cells were sorted on a BD FACSAria II. Every sorted population had a purity above 98%. PBMCs were isolated immediately by Lymphoprep density gradient centrifugation and stained directly without culture. Samples were stained and sorted in pairs, with one healthy donor and one patient per experiment, so that batch effects were minimized. The sequence links TRBV9 to TRBJ2-5, with 7 bases aligning to TRBD2. This TCR derives from a young woman in good health. Sequenced input: stem cell memory CD4+ T cells from blood. The sample's cell subset or site label, in plain terms: stem cell-like memory CD4+ T cells. The sequence in DNA is TGTGCCAGCAGCCCAGGGACTATTCAAGAGACCCAGTACTTC. It specifies CASSPGTIQETQYF.